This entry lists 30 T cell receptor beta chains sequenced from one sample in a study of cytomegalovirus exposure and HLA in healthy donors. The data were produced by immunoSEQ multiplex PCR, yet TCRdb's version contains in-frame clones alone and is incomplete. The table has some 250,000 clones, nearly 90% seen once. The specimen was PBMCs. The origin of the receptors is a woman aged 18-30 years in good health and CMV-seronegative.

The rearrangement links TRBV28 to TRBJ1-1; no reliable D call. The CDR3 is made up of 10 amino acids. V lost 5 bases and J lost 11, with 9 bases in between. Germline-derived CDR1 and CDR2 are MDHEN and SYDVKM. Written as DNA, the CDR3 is TGTGCCAGCAGTGCCTTTCGGGCTTTCTTT. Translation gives CASSAFRAFF.

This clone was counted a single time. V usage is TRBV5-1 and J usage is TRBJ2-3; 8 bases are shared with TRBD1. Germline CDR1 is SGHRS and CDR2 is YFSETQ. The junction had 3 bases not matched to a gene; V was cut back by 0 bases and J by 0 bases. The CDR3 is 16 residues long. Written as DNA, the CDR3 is TGCGCCAGCAGCTTGGGTGGGACAGGCAGCACAGATACGCAGTATTTT. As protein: CASSLGGTGSTDTQYF.

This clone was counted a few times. CDR3 in amino acids: CASRDEGSPLHF. In DNA form, the CDR3 reads TGTGCCAGCCGGGATGAGGGTTCACCCCTCCACTTT. The rearrangement joins TRBV2 to TRBJ1-6; the D is unclear. Germline V gene lookup returns CDR1 SNHLY and CDR2 FYNNEI. The V gene lost 8 bases and the J gene lost 9 bases, with 11 bases spanning the gap. This CDR3 is built from 12 residues.

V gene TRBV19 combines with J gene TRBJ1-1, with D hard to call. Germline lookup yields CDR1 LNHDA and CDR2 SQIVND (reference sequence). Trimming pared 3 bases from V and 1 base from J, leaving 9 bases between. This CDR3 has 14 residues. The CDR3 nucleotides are TGTGCCAGTAGTATCCGCCGCGCGAACACTGAAGCTTTCTTT. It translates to CASSIRRANTEAFF.

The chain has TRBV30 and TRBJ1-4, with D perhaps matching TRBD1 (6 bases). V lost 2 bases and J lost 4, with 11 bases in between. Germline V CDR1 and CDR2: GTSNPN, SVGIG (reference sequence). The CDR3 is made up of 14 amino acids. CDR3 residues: CAWSRGQYNEKLFF. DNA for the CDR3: TGTGCCTGGAGTCGCGGACAGTATAATGAAAAACTGTTTTTT.

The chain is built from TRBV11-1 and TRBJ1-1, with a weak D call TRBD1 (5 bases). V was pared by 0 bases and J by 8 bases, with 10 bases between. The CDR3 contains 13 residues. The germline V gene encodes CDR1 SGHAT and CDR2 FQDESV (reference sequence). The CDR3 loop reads CASSLATQGEAFF. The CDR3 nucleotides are TGTGCCAGCAGCTTAGCCACGCAGGGCGAAGCTTTCTTT.

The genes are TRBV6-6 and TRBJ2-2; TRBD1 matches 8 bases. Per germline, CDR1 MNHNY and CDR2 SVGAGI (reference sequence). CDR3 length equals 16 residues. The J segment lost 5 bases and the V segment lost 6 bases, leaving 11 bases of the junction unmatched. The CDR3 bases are TGTGCCAGCAGCCCTAAGACAGGGGTGGAGACCGGGGAGCTGTTTTTT. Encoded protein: CASSPKTGVETGELFF.

The CDR3, as DNA: TGTGCCAGCAGCCGACAGGCCCCGAACACTGAAGCTTTCTTT. Its translation: CASSRQAPNTEAFF. The genes are TRBV2 and TRBJ1-1; D possibly corresponds to TRBD1 (6 bases). Trimming removed 6 bases from V and 1 base from J, with 12 bases in between. This CDR3 has 14 residues. Germline V gene sequence: CDR1 SNHLY, CDR2 FYNNEI.

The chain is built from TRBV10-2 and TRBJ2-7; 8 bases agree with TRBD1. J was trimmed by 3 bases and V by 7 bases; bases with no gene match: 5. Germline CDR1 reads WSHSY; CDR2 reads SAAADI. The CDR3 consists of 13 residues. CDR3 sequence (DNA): TGCGCCAGCAACAGGGGGGACGGCTACGAGCAGTACTTC. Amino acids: CASNRGDGYEQYF.

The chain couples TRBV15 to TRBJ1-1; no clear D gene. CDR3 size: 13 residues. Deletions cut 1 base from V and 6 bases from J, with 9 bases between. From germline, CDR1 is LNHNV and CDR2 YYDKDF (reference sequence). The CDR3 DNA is TGTGCCACCAGCAGAGGCCCAGGCGCTGAAGCTTTCTTT. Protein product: CATSRGPGAEAFF.

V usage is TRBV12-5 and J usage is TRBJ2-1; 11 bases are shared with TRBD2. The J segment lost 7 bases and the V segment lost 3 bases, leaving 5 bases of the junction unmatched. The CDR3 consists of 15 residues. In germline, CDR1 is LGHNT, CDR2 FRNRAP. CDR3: CASGLRLAGFNEQFF. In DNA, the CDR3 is TGTGCTAGTGGTTTAAGACTAGCGGGGTTTAATGAGCAGTTCTTC.

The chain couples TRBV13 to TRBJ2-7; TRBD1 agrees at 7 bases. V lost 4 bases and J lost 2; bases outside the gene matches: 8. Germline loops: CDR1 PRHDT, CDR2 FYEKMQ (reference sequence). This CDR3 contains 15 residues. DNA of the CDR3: TGTGCCAGCAGCTCGAAACAGGGGCTTCCCTACGAGCAGTACGTC. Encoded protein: CASSSKQGLPYEQYV.

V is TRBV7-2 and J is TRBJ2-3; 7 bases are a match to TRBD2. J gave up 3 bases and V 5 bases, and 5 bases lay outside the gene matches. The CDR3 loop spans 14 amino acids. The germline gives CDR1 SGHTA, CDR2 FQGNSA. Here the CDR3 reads CASSPSGGTDTQYF. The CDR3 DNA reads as TGTGCCAGCAGCCCATCCGGGGGGACAGATACGCAGTATTTT. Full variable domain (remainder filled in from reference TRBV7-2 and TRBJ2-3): GAGVSQSPSNKVTEKGKDVELRCDPISGHTALYWYRQSLGQGLEFLIYFQGNSAPDKSGLPSDRFSAERTGGSVSTLTIQRTQQEDSAVYLCASSPSGGTDTQYFGPGTRLTVL.

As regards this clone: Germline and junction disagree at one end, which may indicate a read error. The chain's CDR3 is CSVEDGRGQQETQYF. The CDR3 DNA is TGCAGCGTGGAAGATGGGCGGGGGCAACAAGAGACCCAGTACTTC. The V call is TRBV29-1, the J call TRBJ2-5, with a possible D match to TRBD2 (7 bases). The CDR3 runs 15 residues. The germline V gene encodes CDR1 SQVTM and CDR2 ANQGSEA.

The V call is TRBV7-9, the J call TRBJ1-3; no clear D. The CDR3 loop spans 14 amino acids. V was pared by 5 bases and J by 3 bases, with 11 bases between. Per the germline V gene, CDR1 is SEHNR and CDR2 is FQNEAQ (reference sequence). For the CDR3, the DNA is TGTGCCAGCAGCAGGCCCGAGGGTGGAAACACCATATATTTT. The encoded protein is CASSRPEGGNTIYF.

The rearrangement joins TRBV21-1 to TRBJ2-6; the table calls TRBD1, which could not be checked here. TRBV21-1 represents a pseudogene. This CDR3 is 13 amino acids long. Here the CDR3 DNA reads TGTGCCGGACAGCTCTCTGGGGCCAACGTCCTGACTTTC. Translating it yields CAGQLSGANVLTF.

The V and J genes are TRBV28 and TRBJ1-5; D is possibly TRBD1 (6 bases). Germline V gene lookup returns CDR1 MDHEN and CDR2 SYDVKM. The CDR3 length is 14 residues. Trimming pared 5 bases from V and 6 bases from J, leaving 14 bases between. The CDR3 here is CASSPPPGVQPQHF. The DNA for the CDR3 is TGTGCCAGCAGTCCCCCTCCAGGGGTTCAGCCCCAGCATTTT.

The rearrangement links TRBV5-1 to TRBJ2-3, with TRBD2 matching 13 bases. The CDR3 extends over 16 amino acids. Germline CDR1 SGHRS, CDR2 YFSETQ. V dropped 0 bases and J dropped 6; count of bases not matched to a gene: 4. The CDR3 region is CASSLGTSGGEDTQYF. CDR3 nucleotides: TGCGCCAGCAGCTTGGGAACTAGCGGGGGGGAGGATACGCAGTATTTT.

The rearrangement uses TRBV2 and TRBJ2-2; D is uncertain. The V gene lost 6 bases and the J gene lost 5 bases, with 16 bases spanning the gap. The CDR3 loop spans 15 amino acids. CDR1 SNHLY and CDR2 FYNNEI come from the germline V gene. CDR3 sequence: CASRSLQPRTGELFF. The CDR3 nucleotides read TGTGCCAGCAGAAGCCTACAGCCCCGAACCGGGGAGCTGTTTTTT.

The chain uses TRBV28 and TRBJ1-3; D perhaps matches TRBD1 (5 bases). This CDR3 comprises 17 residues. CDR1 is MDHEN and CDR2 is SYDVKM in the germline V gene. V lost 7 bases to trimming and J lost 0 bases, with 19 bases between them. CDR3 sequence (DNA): TGTGCCAGCACCCATGGAGTGGGGCCAAGCTCTGGAAACACCATATATTTT. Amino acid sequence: CASTHGVGPSSGNTIYF.

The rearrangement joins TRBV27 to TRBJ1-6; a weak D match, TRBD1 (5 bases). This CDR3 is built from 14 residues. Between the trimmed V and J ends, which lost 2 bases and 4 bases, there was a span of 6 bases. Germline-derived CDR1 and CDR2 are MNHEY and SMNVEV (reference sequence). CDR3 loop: CASSLGGYNSPLHF. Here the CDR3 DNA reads TGTGCCAGCAGTTTAGGGGGGTATAATTCACCCCTCCACTTT.

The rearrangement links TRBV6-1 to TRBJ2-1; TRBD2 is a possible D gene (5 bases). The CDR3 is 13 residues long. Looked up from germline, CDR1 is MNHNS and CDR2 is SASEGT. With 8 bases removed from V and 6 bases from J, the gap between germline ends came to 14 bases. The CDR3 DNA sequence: TGTGCCAGCGAAAGCGGCCAGCTCAATGAGCAGTTCTTC. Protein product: CASESGQLNEQFF.

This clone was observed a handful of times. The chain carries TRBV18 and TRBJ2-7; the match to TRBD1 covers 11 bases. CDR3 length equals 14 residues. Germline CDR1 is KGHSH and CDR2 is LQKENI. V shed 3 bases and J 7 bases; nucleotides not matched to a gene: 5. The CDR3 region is CASSPGGTGGEQYF. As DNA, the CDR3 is TGTGCCAGCTCACCCGGAGGGACAGGGGGAGAGCAGTACTTC. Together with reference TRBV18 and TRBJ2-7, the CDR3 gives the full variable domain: NAGVMQNPRHLVRRRGQEARLRCSPMKGHSHVYWYRQLPEEGLKFMVYLQKENIIDESGMPKERFSAEFPKEGPSILRIQQVVRGDSAAYFCASSPGGTGGEQYFGPGTRLTVT.

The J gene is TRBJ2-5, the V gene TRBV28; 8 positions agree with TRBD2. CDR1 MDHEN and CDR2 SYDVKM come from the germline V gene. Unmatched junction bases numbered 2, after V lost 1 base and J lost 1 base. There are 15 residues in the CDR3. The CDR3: CASSLSSGGQETQYF. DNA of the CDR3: TGTGCCAGCAGTTTATCCAGCGGGGGCCAAGAGACCCAGTACTTC.

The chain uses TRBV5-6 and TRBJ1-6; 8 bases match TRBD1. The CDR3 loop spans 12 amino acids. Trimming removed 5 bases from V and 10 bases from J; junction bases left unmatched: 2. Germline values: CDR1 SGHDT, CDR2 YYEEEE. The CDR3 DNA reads TGTGCCAGCAGGACAGGGGACTCACCCCTCCACTTT. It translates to CASRTGDSPLHF.

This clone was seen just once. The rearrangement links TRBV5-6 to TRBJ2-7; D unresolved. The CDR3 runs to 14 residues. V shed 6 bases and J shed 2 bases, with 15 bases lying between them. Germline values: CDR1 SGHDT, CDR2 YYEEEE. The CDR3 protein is CASTRRIGAYEQYF. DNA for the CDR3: TGTGCCAGCACCCGGAGAATTGGAGCCTACGAGCAGTACTTC.

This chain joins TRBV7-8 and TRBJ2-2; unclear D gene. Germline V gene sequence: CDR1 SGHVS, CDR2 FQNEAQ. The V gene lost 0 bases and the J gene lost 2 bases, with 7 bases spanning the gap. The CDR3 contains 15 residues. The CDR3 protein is CASSLARLNTGELFF. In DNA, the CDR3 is TGTGCCAGCAGCTTAGCTCGGTTAAACACCGGGGAGCTGTTTTTT.

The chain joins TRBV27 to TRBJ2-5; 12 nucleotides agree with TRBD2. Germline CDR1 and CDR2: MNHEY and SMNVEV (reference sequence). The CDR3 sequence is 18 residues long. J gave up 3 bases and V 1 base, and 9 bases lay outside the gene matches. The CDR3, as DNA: TGTGCCAGCAGTTTATTGGCTAGCGGGGGGGCGGGAAAAGAGACCCAGTACTTC. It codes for CASSLLASGGAGKETQYF.

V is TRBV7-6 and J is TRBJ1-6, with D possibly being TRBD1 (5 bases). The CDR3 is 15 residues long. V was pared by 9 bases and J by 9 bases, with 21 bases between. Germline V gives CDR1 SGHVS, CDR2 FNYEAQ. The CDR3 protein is CASAARAGDISPLHF. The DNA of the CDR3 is TGTGCCAGTGCCGCCCGGGCGGGGGATATTTCACCCCTCCACTTT. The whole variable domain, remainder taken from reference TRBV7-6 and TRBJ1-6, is GAGVSQSPRYKVTKRGQDVALRCDPISGHVSLYWYRQALGQGPEFLTYFNYEAQQDKSGLPNDRFSAERPEGSISTLTIQRTEQRDSAMYRCASAARAGDISPLHFGNGTRLTVT.

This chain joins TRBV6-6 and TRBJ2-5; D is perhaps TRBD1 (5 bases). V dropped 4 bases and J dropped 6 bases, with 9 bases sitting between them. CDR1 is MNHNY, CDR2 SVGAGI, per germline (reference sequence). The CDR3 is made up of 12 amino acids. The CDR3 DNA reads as TGTGCCAGCAGTTCGAGACAGAAGACCCAGTACTTC. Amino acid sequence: CASSSRQKTQYF.